The present entry profiles one T cell receptor (beta chain) with its context. This specimen comes from a study of T cells in Graves' hyperthyroidism and ophthalmopathy. TCR beta CDR3 regions were amplified from RNA. The HTBI primer set drove a first-round RT-PCR of the TCR CDR3. Each CDR3 protein gets one entry after TCRdb re-called the multiplex PCR reads with MiXCR. The data show about 570,000 distinct CDR3 sequences, approximately 44% seen once. The V and J ends lost 6 bases and 5 bases, in that order; junction bases with no gene match: 9. The CDR3 consists of 14 residues. Germline lookup yields CDR1 MNHEY and CDR2 SMNVEV (reference sequence).

Material for sequencing was peripheral blood or thyroid tissue (not recorded which). The sequence came from an adult woman with Graves' disease, either hyperthyroidism or ophthalmopathy (not recorded which). The rearrangement uses TRBV27 and TRBJ1-1; 7 positions agree with TRBD1. CDR3 nucleotides: TGTGCCAGCAGCCACGACAGGGTCGGGACTGAAGCTTTCTTT. Translated: CASSHDRVGTEAFF.